Each of the 22 T cell receptor beta chains below was sequenced from the same sample in a study of T cell responses to AZD1222 COVID-19 vaccine. Clones were read by immunoSEQ multiplex PCR, and TCRdb kept only the in-frame ones, dropping some. Of some 110,000 clones in the sample, about 80% were seen once. This material consisted of peripheral blood, taken on day 0 of AZD1222 vaccination. The source is an adult in good health.

This chain connects TRBV7-9 to TRBJ1-5; D possibly corresponds to TRBD1 (5 bases). The germline CDR1 and CDR2 sequences are SEHNR and FQNEAQ (reference sequence). This CDR3 has 15 residues. Trimming pared 0 bases from V and 3 bases from J, leaving 9 bases between. Written as DNA, the CDR3 is TGTGCCAGCAGCTTAGCAGGGACGGACAATCAGCCCCAGCATTTT. It yields the protein CASSLAGTDNQPQHF. Variable domain in full (rest from reference TRBV7-9 and TRBJ1-5): DTGVSQNPRHKITKRGQNVTFRCDPISEHNRLYWYRQTLGQGPEFLTYFQNEAQLEKSRLLSDRFSAERPKGSFSTLEIQRTEQGDSAMYLCASSLAGTDNQPQHFGDGTRLSIL.

This clone is a singleton in its sample. The rearrangement joins TRBV11-2 to TRBJ1-1; possible D gene TRBD1, 6 bases. The CDR3 is 15 amino acids. V lost 3 bases, J lost 4 bases, and 15 bases lay in between. CDR1 and CDR2 (germline): SGHAT, FQNNGV. CDR3 DNA: TGTGCCAGCAGCTTCAACCAGGGGCGAAGCACTGAAGCTTTCTTT. The encoded protein is CASSFNQGRSTEAFF.

The genes are TRBV3-1 (or the pseudogene TRBV3-2) and TRBJ2-5; no clear D. The CDR3 is made up of 15 amino acids. V lost 0 bases, J lost 5 bases, and 13 bases lay in between. CDR1 is LGHDT, CDR2 YNNKEL, per germline (reference sequence). Here the CDR3 reads CASSQDRQRRETQYF. CDR3 sequence (DNA): TGTGCCAGCAGCCAAGATCGCCAGCGAAGGGAGACCCAGTACTTC.

This clone was detected only once. The chain combines TRBV3-1 (or the pseudogene TRBV3-2) with TRBJ1-1; 9 bases are shared with TRBD1. Per germline, CDR1 LGHDT and CDR2 YNNKEL (reference sequence). The CDR3 sequence is 14 residues long. J was trimmed by 9 bases and V by 3 bases; bases with no gene match: 8. The CDR3 region is CASSHAAGTGKAFF. The CDR3 DNA reads TGTGCCAGCAGCCACGCGGCAGGGACAGGGAAAGCTTTCTTT.

V gene TRBV28 combines with J gene TRBJ2-7; no reliable D call. Germline loops: CDR1 MDHEN, CDR2 SYDVKM. The length of the CDR3 is 14 residues. V lost 1 base to trimming and J lost 3 bases, with 10 bases between them. CDR3 in amino acids: CASSLYAPYYEQYF. The DNA for the CDR3 is TGTGCCAGCAGTTTATACGCCCCCTACTACGAGCAGTACTTC.

Written as DNA, the CDR3 is TGTGCCAGCAGCGTAGCGGGACAGAACACCGGGGAGCTGTTTTTT. This translates into CASSVAGQNTGELFF. The V gene is TRBV9, the J gene TRBJ2-2; a weak D match, TRBD1 (6 bases). Germline V lookup: CDR1 SGDLS, CDR2 YYNGEE. The CDR3 is 15 amino acids. V lost 0 bases and J 1 base, leaving 7 bases between the germline ends.

This clone was seen just once. This chain joins TRBV20-1 and TRBJ2-1; tentatively, D is TRBD2 (6 bases). Per germline, CDR1 DFQATT and CDR2 SNEGSKA (reference sequence). V was clipped by 5 bases and J by 9 bases, with 11 bases between them. This CDR3 has 11 residues. The CDR3 nucleotides are TGCAGTGCTTGGCACGGGGGTGAGCAGTTCTTC. This encodes CSAWHGGEQFF.

The chain uses TRBV6-6 and TRBJ2-7; D is unclear. Trimming removed 6 bases at V and 5 bases at J, with 11 bases between. The CDR3 is 12 amino acids. CDR1 MNHNY and CDR2 SVGAGI come from the germline V gene (reference sequence). The CDR3 DNA reads as TGTGCCAGCAGACCTCCTTCTCACGAGCAGTACTTC. Protein: CASRPPSHEQYF.

The rearrangement joins TRBV28 to TRBJ2-3; TRBD2 aligns across 8 bases. The germline V gene has CDR1 MDHEN and CDR2 SYDVKM. The CDR3 spans 16 residues. With V trimmed by 6 bases and J by 0 bases, 8 bases remained unmatched. CDR3 DNA sequence: TGTGCCAGCAGAACGACTAGCGACAGTAGCACAGATACGCAGTATTTT. It yields the protein CASRTTSDSSTDTQYF.

The rearrangement links TRBV6-5 to TRBJ1-4, with D tentatively TRBD1 (5 bases). CDR3 length: 15 residues. Germline assignment: CDR1 MNHEY and CDR2 SVGAGI. Trimming stripped 6 bases from V and 4 bases from J, with 15 bases between. CDR3 residues: CASRRGDRLNEKLFF. The CDR3 coding sequence is TGTGCCAGCAGGCGAGGGGACCGCCTTAATGAAAAACTGTTTTTT.

The V and J genes are TRBV5-6 and TRBJ1-1; D is undetermined. V lost 2 bases and J lost 1, with 9 bases in between. The CDR3 runs 14 residues. The germline gives CDR1 SGHDT, CDR2 YYEEEE. In DNA, the CDR3 is TGTGCCAGCAGCTTACTAGGTCGGAACACTGAAGCTTTCTTT. Amino acid sequence: CASSLLGRNTEAFF.

As for this clone: The same CDR3 also results from other DNA sequences found in this sample. V and J are TRBV18 and TRBJ1-2; no clear D. Germline CDR1 is KGHSH and CDR2 is LQKENI. V was pared by 3 bases and J by 4 bases, with 12 bases between. The CDR3 covers 14 residues. In DNA form, the CDR3 reads TGTGCCAGCTCACCTCCTGGAACGCGCTATGGCTACACCTTC. Translated: CASSPPGTRYGYTF.

The V and J genes are TRBV20-1 and TRBJ1-2; a weak D match, TRBD1 (6 bases). The CDR3 is made up of 11 amino acids. Trimming removed 7 bases at V and 7 bases at J, with 13 bases between. The germline V gene encodes CDR1 DFQATT and CDR2 SNEGSKA (reference sequence). CDR3 in amino acids: CSGRGPGGYTF. The CDR3, as DNA: TGCAGTGGGCGGGGGCCGGGTGGCTACACCTTC.

This chain links TRBV5-1 with TRBJ2-7; 8 bases align to TRBD2. The CDR3 consists of 15 residues. Germline CDR1 SGHRS, CDR2 YFSETQ. Trimming cost V 4 bases and J 4 bases; bases outside gene matches: 10. CDR3 sequence: CASSTGSGSIYEQYF. The DNA of the CDR3 is TGCGCCAGCAGCACTGGGAGCGGGAGCATTTACGAGCAGTACTTC.

This chain uses TRBV3-1 (or the pseudogene TRBV3-2) with TRBJ1-6, with D tentatively TRBD1 (6 bases). The CDR3 covers 15 residues. Per the germline V gene, CDR1 is LGHDT and CDR2 is YNNKEL (reference sequence). V dropped 0 bases and J dropped 9 bases, with 12 bases sitting between them. DNA for the CDR3: TGTGCCAGCAGCCAAGATTCCGGGGGCGGTTCACCCCTCCACTTT. It translates to CASSQDSGGGSPLHF.

A remark on this clone: The junction does not match germline at one end; this may be a read error. This chain uses TRBV11-2 with TRBJ1-4; D unresolved. In germline, CDR1 is SGHAT, CDR2 FQNNGV. The CDR3 is 13 residues long. In nucleotides, the CDR3 is TGTGCCAGCAGCATCAGAGAGGCCGGCTCCGTTCGATTT. Its translation: CASSIREAGSVRF.

The chain carries TRBV7-2 and TRBJ1-3; D might be TRBD1 (5 bases). Germline CDR1 SGHTA, CDR2 FQGNSA. The CDR3 runs to 13 residues. Trimming removed 7 bases at V and 3 bases at J, with 10 bases between. DNA of the CDR3: TGTGCCAGCACCTTTGACAGTGGAAACACCATATATTTT. Translating gives CASTFDSGNTIYF.

This clone showed up just once. This sequence joins TRBV28 and TRBJ2-5, with TRBD2 matching over 15 bases. V lost 8 bases and J lost 0; bases outside the gene matches: 7. Germline V gene lookup returns CDR1 MDHEN and CDR2 SYDVKM. The CDR3 has 17 amino acids. CDR3: CASWAGTSGGYQETQYF. The CDR3 DNA reads TGTGCCAGCTGGGCCGGGACTAGCGGGGGGTACCAAGAGACCCAGTACTTC.

This clone was observed a handful of times. This rearrangement joins TRBV5-1 to TRBJ2-2; TRBD2 is a possible D gene (5 bases). This CDR3 contains 13 residues. Trimming pared 5 bases from V and 6 bases from J, leaving 11 bases between. Germline-derived CDR1 and CDR2 are SGHRS and YFSETQ. CDR3 coding DNA: TGCGCCAGCAGGAAGGGTAGCGCCGGGGAGCTGTTTTTT. Its translation is CASRKGSAGELFF.

The rearrangement links TRBV3-1 (or the pseudogene TRBV3-2) to TRBJ1-6; D is possibly TRBD1 (5 bases). The CDR3 runs to 16 residues. The V end was cut by 4 bases, the J end by 14 bases, with 24 bases between. CDR1 and CDR2 (germline): LGHDT, YNNKEL (reference sequence). In nucleotides, the CDR3 is TGTGCCAGCAGCCCCAGCCAAGGAGGGTTGGGGGGGTCCCTCCACTTT. Its protein is CASSPSQGGLGGSLHF.

The sample holds one count of this clone. The chain joins TRBV18 to TRBJ1-4; TRBD1 matches 11 bases. This CDR3 contains 14 residues. V shed 4 bases and J 6 bases; nucleotides not matched to a gene: 1. Germline V gene lookup returns CDR1 KGHSH and CDR2 LQKENI. In DNA form, the CDR3 reads TGTGCCAGCTCACGGACAGGGGGCGATGAAAAACTGTTTTTT. Residues: CASSRTGGDEKLFF.

The chain recombines TRBV3-1 (or the pseudogene TRBV3-2) with TRBJ1-2; TRBD1 agrees at 11 bases. The CDR3 is 16 residues long. Germline CDR1 and CDR2: LGHDT and YNNKEL (reference sequence). Trimming at V came to 4 bases and at J to 4 bases, leaving 8 bases not matched to a gene. Here the CDR3 DNA reads TGTGCCAGCAGCCTAGACCTCGGACAGGGGGCCTATGGCTACACCTTC. Residues: CASSLDLGQGAYGYTF.